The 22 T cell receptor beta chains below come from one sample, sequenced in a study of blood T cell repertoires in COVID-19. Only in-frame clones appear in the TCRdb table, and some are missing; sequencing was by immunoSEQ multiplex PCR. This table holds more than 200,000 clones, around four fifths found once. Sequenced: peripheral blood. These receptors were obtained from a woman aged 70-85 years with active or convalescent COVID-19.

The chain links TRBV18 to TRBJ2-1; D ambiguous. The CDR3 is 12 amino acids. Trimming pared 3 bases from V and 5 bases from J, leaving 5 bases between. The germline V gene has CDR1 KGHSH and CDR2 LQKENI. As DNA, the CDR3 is TGTGCCAGCTCACCTCTACACAATGAGCAGTTCTTC. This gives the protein CASSPLHNEQFF.

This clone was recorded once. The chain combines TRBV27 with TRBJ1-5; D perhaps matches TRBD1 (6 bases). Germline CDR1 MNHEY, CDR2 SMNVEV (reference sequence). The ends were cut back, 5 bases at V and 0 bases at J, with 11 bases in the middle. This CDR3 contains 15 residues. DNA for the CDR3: TGTGCCAGCAGTCCGCAGGGGAATAGCAATCAGCCCCAGCATTTT. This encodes CASSPQGNSNQPQHF.

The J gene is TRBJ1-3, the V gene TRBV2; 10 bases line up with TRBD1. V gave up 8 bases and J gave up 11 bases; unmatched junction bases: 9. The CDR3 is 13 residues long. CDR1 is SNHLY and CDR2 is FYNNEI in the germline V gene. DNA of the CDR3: TGTGCCAGCGAGGGGACAGGGGCTAGTCCCATATATTTT. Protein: CASEGTGASPIYF.

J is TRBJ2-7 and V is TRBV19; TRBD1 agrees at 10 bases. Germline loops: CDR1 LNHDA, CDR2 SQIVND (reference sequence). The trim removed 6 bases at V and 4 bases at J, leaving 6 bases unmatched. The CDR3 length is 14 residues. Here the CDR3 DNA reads TGTGCCAGTAGCTCGGGACAGGGGATTTACGAGCAGTACTTC. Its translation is CASSSGQGIYEQYF.

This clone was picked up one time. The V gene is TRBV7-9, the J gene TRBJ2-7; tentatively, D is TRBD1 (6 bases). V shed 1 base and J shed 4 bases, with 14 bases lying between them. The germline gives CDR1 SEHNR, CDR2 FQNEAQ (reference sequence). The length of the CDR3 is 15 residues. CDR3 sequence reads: CASSLDRDFLYEQYF. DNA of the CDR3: TGTGCCAGCAGCTTAGACAGGGATTTTTTATACGAGCAGTACTTC. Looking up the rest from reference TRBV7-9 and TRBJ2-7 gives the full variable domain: DTGVSQNPRHKITKRGQNVTFRCDPISEHNRLYWYRQTLGQGPEFLTYFQNEAQLEKSRLLSDRFSAERPKGSFSTLEIQRTEQGDSAMYLCASSLDRDFLYEQYFGPGTRLTVT.

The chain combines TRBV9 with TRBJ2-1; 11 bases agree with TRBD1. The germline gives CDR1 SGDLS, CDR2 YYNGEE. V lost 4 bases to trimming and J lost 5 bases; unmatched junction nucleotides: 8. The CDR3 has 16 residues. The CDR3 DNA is TGTGCCAGCAGCCCCACCGGGACAGGGGGGCACAATGAGCAGTTCTTC. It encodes CASSPTGTGGHNEQFF.

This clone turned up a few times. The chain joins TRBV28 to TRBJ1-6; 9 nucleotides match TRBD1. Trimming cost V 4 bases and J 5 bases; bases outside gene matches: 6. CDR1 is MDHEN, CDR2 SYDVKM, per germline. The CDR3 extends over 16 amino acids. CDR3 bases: TGTGCCAGCAGTTCTTACGGACAGGGGCATAATTCACCCCTCCACTTT. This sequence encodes CASSSYGQGHNSPLHF.

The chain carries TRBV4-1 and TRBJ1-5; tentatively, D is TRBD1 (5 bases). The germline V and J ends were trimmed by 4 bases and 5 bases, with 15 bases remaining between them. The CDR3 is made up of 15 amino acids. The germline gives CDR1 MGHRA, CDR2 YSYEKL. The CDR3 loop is CASSPLAGKDQPQHF. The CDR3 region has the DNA TGCGCCAGCAGCCCCCTGGCAGGGAAGGATCAGCCCCAGCATTTT.

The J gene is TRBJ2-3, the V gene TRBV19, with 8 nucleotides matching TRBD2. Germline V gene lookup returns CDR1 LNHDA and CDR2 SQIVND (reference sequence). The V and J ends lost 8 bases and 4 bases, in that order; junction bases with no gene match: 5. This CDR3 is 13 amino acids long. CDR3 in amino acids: CASAGGGPDTQYF. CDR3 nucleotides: TGTGCCAGTGCCGGGGGGGGGCCAGATACGCAGTATTTT.

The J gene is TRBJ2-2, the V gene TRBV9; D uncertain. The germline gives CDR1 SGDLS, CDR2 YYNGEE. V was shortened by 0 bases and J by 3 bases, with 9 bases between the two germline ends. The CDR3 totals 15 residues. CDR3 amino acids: CASSVEETDTGELFF. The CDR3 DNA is TGTGCCAGCAGCGTAGAAGAAACGGACACCGGGGAGCTGTTTTTT.

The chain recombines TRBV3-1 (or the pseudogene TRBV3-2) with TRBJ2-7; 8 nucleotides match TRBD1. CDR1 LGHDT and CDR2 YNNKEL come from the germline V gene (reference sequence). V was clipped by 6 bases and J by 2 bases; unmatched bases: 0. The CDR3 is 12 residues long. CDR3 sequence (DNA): TGTGCCAGCAGACAGGGGGCCTACGAGCAGTACTTC. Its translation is CASRQGAYEQYF.

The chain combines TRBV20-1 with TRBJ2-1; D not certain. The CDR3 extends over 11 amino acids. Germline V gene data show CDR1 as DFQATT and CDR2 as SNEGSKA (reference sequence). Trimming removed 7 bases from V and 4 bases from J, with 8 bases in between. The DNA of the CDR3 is TGCAGTGTCAGGCAGTACAATGAGCAGTTCTTC. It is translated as CSVRQYNEQFF.

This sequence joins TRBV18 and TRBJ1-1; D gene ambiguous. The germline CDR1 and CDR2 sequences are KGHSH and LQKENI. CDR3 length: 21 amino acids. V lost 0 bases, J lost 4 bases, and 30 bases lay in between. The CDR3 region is CASSPPFSEANPPGRPTEAFF. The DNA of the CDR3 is TGTGCCAGCTCACCACCGTTTTCCGAGGCGAACCCCCCTGGTCGGCCCACTGAAGCTTTCTTT.

The CDR3 loop is CASSQRGGGVLETQYF. In nucleotides, the CDR3 is TGTGCCAGCAGCCAGCGGGGGGGAGGGGTCCTTGAGACCCAGTACTTC. The J gene is TRBJ2-5, the V gene TRBV11-1; 10 bases map to TRBD2. J lost 5 bases, V lost 5 bases, and 11 bases had no gene match. Germline loops: CDR1 SGHAT, CDR2 FQDESV (reference sequence). The CDR3 is made up of 16 amino acids.

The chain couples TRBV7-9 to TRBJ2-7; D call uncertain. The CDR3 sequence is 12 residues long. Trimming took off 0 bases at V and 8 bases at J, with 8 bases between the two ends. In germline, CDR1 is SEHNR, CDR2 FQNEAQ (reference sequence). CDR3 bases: TGTGCCAGCAGCTTAGCGAACCACAAGCAGTACTTC. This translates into CASSLANHKQYF.

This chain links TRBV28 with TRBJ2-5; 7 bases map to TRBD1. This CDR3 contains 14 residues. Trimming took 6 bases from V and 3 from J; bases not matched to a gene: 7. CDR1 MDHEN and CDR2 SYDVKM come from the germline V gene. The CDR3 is CASRSGTAKETQYF. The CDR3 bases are TGTGCCAGCAGATCTGGGACAGCAAAAGAGACCCAGTACTTC.

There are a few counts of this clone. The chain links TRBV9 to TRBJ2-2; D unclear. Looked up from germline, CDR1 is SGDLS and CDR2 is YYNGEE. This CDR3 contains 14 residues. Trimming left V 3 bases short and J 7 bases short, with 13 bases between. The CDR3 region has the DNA TGTGCCAGCAGCGACACTACCTCCAGCGGGGAGCTGTTTTTT. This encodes CASSDTTSSGELFF.

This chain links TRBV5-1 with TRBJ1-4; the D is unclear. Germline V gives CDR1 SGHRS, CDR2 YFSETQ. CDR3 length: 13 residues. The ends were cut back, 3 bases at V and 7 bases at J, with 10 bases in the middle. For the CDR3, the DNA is TGCGCCAGCAGCTCTGGTACGAGTGAAAAACTGTTTTTT. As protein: CASSSGTSEKLFF.

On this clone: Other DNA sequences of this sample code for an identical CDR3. The CDR3 sequence is CASSLDRGYGYTF. As DNA, the CDR3 is TGTGCCAGCAGTCTTGACAGGGGCTATGGCTACACCTTC. This rearrangement joins TRBV27 to TRBJ1-2; TRBD1 aligns across 8 bases. The CDR3 spans 13 residues. In germline, CDR1 is MNHEY, CDR2 SMNVEV (reference sequence). Trimming removed 5 bases from V and 4 bases from J; junction bases left unmatched: 3.

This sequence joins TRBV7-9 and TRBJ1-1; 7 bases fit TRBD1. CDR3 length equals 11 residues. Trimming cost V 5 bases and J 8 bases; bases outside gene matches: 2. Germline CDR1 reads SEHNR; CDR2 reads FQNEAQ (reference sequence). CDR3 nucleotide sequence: TGTGCCAGCAGCCGGGACAGAGAAGCTTTCTTT. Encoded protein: CASSRDREAFF.

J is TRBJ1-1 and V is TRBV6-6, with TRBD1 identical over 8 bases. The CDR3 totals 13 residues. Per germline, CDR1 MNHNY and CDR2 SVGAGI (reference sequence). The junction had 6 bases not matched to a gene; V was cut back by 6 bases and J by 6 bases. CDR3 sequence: CASRQGGMPEAFF. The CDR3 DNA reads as TGTGCCAGCAGACAGGGGGGCATGCCTGAAGCTTTCTTT.

The CDR3 region is CASSVVSVSYNEQFF. CDR3 nucleotides: TGTGCCAGCAGCGTAGTATCTGTTTCCTACAATGAGCAGTTCTTC. This chain joins TRBV9 and TRBJ2-1, with no clear D. Germline values: CDR1 SGDLS, CDR2 YYNGEE. The CDR3 is 15 residues long. Trimming cost V 0 bases and J 1 base, with 8 bases left between them.